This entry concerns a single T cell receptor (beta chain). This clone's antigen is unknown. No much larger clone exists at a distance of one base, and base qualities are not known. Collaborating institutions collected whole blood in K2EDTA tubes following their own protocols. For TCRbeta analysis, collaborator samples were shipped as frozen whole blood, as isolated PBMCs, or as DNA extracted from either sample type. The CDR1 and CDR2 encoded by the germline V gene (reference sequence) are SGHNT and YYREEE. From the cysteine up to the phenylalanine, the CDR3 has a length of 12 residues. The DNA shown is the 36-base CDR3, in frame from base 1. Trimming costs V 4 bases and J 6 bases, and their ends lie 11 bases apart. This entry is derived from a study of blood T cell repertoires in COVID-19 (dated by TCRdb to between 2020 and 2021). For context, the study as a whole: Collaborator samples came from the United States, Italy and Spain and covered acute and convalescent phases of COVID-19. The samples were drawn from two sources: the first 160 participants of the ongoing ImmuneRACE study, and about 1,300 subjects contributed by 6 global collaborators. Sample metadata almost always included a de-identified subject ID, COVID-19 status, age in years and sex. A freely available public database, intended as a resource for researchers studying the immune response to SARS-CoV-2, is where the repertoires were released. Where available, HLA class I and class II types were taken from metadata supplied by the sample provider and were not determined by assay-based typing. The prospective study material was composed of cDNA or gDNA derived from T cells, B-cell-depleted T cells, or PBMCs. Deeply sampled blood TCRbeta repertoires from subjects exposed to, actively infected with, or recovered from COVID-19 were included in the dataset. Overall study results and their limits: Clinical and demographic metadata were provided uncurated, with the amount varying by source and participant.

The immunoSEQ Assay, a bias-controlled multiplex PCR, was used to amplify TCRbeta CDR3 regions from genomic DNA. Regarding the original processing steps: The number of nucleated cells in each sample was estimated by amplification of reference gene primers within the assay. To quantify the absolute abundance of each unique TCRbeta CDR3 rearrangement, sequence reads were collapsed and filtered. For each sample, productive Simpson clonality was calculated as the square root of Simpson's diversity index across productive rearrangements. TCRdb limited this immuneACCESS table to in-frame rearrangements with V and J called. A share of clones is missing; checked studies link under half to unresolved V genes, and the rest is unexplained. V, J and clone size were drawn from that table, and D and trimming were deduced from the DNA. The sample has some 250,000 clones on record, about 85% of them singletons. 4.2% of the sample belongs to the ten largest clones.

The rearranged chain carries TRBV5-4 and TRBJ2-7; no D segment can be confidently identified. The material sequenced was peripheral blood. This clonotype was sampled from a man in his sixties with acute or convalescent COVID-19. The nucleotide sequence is TGTGCCAGCAGCGGAGCCTCTAGCGAGCAGTACTTC. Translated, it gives CASSGASSEQYF.